This T cell receptor (beta chain) was sequenced for a study of OX40 agonist ivuxolimab in advanced cancers. On the study more broadly: As their treatment, patients were administered ivuxolimab, an agonistic anti-OX40 (CD134) antibody. Among those enrolled, mean age was approximately 60 years (range 23 to 79) and about 79% were male. Points from the study as a whole: Certain nonresponders likewise exhibited a low normalized T-cell clonal expansion. The specificity for antigen of the expanded peripheral T cells was not determined.

This clone showed up just once. Its antigen remains unidentified. The CDR3 sequence is 13 residues long. The V end was cut by 2 bases, the J end by 7 bases, with 11 bases between. The germline V gene has CDR1 LNHNV and CDR2 YYDKDF (reference sequence). Only in-frame clones appear in the TCRdb table, and some are missing; sequencing was by immunoSEQ multiplex PCR. The table has 55,000 to 80,000 clones, roughly 81% seen once. The sequence was collected from an adult with an advanced solid tumor such as melanoma, head and neck, liver or kidney cancer. Specimen: CD4+ or CD8+ T cells sorted from blood, collected in a trial of the OX40 agonist ivuxolimab. The rearrangement uses TRBV15 and TRBJ1-2; D uncertain. The CDR3 loop is CATSRPLGRGYTF. CDR3 in DNA: TGTGCCACCAGCAGACCACTAGGACGTGGCTACACCTTC. The full variable domain, its missing parts supplied by reference TRBV15 and TRBJ1-2, is DAMVIQNPRYQVTQFGKPVTLSCSQTLNHNVMYWYQQKSSQAPKLLFHYYDKDFNNEADTPDNFQSRRPNTSFCFLDIRSPGLGDTAMYLCATSRPLGRGYTFGSGTRLTVV.